Listed below are T cell receptor beta chains from one sample, sequenced in a study of cytomegalovirus exposure and HLA in healthy donors. Using immunoSEQ multiplex PCR, the repertoire was profiled, and TCRdb retains in-frame clones only, with some absent. The table records tens of thousands of clones, 65% to 90% of them present only once. Sequenced material: PBMCs. The receptors stem from a female donor in good health and CMV-seronegative. Each CDR3 is given with its conserved first and last residue. A D gene is named only where the DNA matches it firmly. A clone size is listed for some rows: how often the clone was seen (once, few, many), or a class if it is expanded.

D: TRBD2
V: TRBV5-6
size: -
J: TRBJ2-1
DNA: TGTGCCAGCAGAGCCGTAGCGGGAGGGTCCTACAATGAGCAGTTCTTC
CDR3: CASRAVAGGSYNEQFF

D: TRBD1
V: TRBV5-1
size: -
J: TRBJ2-1
DNA: TGCGCCAGCAGCCACCTGGACAGGGGATCTGAGCAGTTCTTC
CDR3: CASSHLDRGSEQFF

D: -
V: TRBV7-3
size: -
J: TRBJ1-1
DNA: TGTGCCAGCAGCTTTGCGCTGGGGGGGCCGGGGGCGAACACTGAAGCTTTCTTT
CDR3: CASSFALGGPGANTEAFF

D: -
V: TRBV6-5
size: -
J: TRBJ1-3
DNA: TGTGCCAGCAGTTTACAACAGGGCTCTGGAAACACCATATATTTT
CDR3: CASSLQQGSGNTIYF

D: TRBD2
V: TRBV4-2
size: -
J: TRBJ2-1
DNA: TGTGCCAGCAGCCAAGCAGCGGGGGGTGACAATGAGCAGTTCTTC
CDR3: CASSQAAGGDNEQFF

D: TRBD2
V: TRBV11-2
size: once
J: TRBJ2-7
DNA: TGTGCCAGCAGCACTAGCGGCCCCATCCCCCACGAGCAGTACTTC
CDR3: CASSTSGPIPHEQYF

D: TRBD2
V: TRBV28
size: few
J: TRBJ2-1
DNA: TGTGCCAGCAGTTTGCAGCGGGAGGTTTACAATGAGCAGTTCTTC
CDR3: CASSLQREVYNEQFF

D: TRBD2
V: TRBV4-2
size: few
J: TRBJ2-3
DNA: TGTGCCAGCAGCCAAGGGACTAGCCCCACAGATACGCAGTATTTT
CDR3: CASSQGTSPTDTQYF

D: TRBD2
V: TRBV7-3
size: -
J: TRBJ2-3
DNA: TGTGCCAGCAGCTTAGTCGCTCTAGCGGGAGCCACAGATACGCAGTATTTT
CDR3: CASSLVALAGATDTQYF

D: -
V: TRBV6-5
size: few
J: TRBJ2-5
DNA: TGTGCCAGCAGTTACTCGACTCAGCTAGTGACCCAGTACTTC
CDR3: CASSYSTQLVTQYF

D: -
V: TRBV27
size: -
J: TRBJ2-3
DNA: TGTGCCAGCAGTATCGGACATGGTCGCACAGATACGCAGTATTTT
CDR3: CASSIGHGRTDTQYF

D: -
V: TRBV27
size: -
J: TRBJ2-3
DNA: TGTGCCAGCAGTGTGAAGGGGCGAACAGATACGCAGTATTTT
CDR3: CASSVKGRTDTQYF

D: TRBD1
V: TRBV28
size: -
J: TRBJ2-7
DNA: TGTGCCAGCAGTCACAGACAGGGGACCCCCTACGAGCAGTACTTC
CDR3: CASSHRQGTPYEQYF

D: TRBD1
V: TRBV19
size: -
J: TRBJ2-5
DNA: TGTGCCAGTAGTAGGGGGATGACAGGGGGCGAGACCCAGTACTTC
CDR3: CASSRGMTGGETQYF

D: -
V: TRBV29-1
size: -
J: TRBJ2-3
DNA: TGCAGCGATCTATCGCGGGGAGATACGCAGTATTTT
CDR3: CSDLSRGDTQYF

D: -
V: TRBV2
size: -
J: TRBJ2-1
DNA: TGTGCCAGCAGTGAATCGTATTACAATGAGCAGTTCTTC
CDR3: CASSESYYNEQFF

D: TRBD1
V: TRBV19
size: -
J: TRBJ2-2
DNA: TGTGCCAGTAGTAATTCCCCTATACAGGGGTTTAACACCGGGGAGCTGTTTTTT
CDR3: CASSNSPIQGFNTGELFF

D: TRBD1
V: TRBV28
size: -
J: TRBJ2-7
DNA: TGTGCCAGCAGTCCCTCGACAGGGCCCTACGAGCAGTACTTC
CDR3: CASSPSTGPYEQYF